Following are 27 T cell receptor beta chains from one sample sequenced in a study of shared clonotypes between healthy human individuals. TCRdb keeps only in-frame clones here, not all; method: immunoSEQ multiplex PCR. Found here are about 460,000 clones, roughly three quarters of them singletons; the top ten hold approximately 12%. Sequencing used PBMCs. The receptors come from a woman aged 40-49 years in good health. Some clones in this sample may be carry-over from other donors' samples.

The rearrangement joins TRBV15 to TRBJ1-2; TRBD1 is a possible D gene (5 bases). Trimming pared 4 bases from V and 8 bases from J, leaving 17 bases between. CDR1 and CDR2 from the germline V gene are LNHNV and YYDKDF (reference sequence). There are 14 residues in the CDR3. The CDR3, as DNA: TGTGCCACCAGCACCGGGACCGACTTGGGGGGCTACACCTTC. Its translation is CATSTGTDLGGYTF.

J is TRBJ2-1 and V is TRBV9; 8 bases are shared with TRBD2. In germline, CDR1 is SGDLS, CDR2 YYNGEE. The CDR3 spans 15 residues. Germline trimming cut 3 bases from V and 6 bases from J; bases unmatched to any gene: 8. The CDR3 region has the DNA TGTGCCAGCAGCGGGTGGCGGGAGGTCGGCAATGAGCAGTTCTTC. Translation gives CASSGWREVGNEQFF.

The CDR3 sequence is CASSFRPHEQYF. The DNA of the CDR3 is TGTGCCAGCAGTTTTCGCCCCCACGAGCAGTACTTC. This sequence joins TRBV28 and TRBJ2-7, with D uncertain. The CDR3 is made up of 12 amino acids. The V end lost 3 bases, the J end lost 5 bases, and 8 bases lay between the germline ends. Germline assignment: CDR1 MDHEN and CDR2 SYDVKM. Complete variable domain (other parts from reference TRBV28 and TRBJ2-7): DVKVTQSSRYLVKRTGEKVFLECVQDMDHENMFWYRQDPGLGLRLIYFSYDVKMKEKGDIPEGYSVSREKKERFSLILESASTNQTSMYLCASSFRPHEQYFGPGTRLTVT.

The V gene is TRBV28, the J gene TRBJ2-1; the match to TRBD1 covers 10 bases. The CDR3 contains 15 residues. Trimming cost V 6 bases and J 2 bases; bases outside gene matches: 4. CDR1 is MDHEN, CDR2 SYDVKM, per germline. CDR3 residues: CASRTTGGAYNEQFF. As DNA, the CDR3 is TGTGCCAGCAGAACGACAGGGGGCGCCTACAATGAGCAGTTCTTC.

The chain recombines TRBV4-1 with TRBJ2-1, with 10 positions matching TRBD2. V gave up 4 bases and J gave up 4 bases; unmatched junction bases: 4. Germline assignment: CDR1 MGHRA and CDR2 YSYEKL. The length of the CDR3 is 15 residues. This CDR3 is CASSPRTSGYNEQFF. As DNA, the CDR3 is TGCGCCAGCAGCCCCCGGACTAGCGGTTACAATGAGCAGTTCTTC.

As DNA, the CDR3 is TGCAGCGTAGATGGACTAGCGGGACATCCTTCACACTCAGATACGCAGTATTTT. It is translated as CSVDGLAGHPSHSDTQYF. V and J are TRBV29-1 and TRBJ2-3; 12 bases match TRBD2. With V trimmed by 6 bases and J by 4 bases, 17 bases remained unmatched. CDR3 length equals 18 residues. The germline CDR1 and CDR2 sequences are SQVTM and ANQGSEA.

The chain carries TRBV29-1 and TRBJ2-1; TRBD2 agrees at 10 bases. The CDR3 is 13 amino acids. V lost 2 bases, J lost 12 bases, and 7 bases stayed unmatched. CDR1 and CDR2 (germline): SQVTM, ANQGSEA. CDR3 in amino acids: CSVEQASGSGQFF. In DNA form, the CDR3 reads TGCAGCGTTGAACAGGCTAGCGGGAGTGGGCAGTTCTTC.

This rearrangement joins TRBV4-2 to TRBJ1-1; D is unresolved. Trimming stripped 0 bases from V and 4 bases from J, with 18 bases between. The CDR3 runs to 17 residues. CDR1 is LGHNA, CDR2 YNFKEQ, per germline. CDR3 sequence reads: CASSQELGHPGFTEAFF. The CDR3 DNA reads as TGTGCCAGCAGCCAAGAATTAGGGCACCCGGGGTTCACTGAAGCTTTCTTT.

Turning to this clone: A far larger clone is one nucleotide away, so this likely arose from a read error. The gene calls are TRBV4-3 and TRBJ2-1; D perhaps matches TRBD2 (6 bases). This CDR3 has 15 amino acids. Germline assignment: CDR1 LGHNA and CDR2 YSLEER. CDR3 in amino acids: CASSQVRGNYSEQFF. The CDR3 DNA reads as TGCGCCAGCAGCCAAGTACGGGGGAACTACAGTGAGCAGTTCTTC.

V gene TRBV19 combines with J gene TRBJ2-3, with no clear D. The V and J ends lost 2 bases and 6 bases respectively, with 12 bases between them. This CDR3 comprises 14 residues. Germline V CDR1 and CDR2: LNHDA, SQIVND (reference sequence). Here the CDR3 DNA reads TGTGCCAGTAGTATATACGGATCCTCGGATACGCAGTATTTT. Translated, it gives CASSIYGSSDTQYF.

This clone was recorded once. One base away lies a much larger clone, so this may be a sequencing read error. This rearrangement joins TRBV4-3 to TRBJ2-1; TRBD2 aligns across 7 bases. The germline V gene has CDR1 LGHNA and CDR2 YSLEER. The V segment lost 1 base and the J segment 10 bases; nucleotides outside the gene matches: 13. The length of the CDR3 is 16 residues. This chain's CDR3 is CASSQGFRSGGAEQFF. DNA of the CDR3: TGCGCCAGCAGCCAAGGTTTCCGATCGGGGGGAGCCGAGCAGTTCTTC.

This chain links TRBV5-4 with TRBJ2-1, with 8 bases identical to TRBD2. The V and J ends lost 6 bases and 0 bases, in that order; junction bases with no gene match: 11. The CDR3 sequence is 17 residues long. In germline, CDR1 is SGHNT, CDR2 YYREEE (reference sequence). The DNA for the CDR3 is TGTGCCAGCACCTATGTCAGCGGGGGATTCTCCTACAATGAGCAGTTCTTC. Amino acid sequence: CASTYVSGGFSYNEQFF.

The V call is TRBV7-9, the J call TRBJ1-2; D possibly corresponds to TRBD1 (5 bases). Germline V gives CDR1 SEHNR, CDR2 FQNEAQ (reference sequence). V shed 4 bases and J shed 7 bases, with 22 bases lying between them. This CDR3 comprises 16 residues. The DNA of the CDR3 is TGTGCCAGCAGCTCTCTAGGGGCAGGGATTCCGGCTGGCTACACCTTC. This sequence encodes CASSSLGAGIPAGYTF.

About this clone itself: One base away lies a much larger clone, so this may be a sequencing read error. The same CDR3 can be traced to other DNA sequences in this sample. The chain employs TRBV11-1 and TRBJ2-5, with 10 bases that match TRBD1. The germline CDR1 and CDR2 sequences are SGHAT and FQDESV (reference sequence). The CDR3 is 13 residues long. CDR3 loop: CASRGTGVETQYF. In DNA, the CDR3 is TGCGCCAGCAGGGGGACAGGGGTAGAGACCCAGTACTTC. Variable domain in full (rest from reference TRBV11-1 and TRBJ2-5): EAEVAQSPRYKITEKSQAVAFWCDPISGHATLYWYRQILGQGPELLVQFQDESVVDDSQLPKDRFSAERLKGVDSTLKIQPAELGDSAMYLCASRGTGVETQYFGPGTRLLVL.

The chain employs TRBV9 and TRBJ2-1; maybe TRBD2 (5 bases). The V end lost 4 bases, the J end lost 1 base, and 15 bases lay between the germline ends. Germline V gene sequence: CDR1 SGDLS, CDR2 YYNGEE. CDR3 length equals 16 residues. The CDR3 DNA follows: TGTGCCAGCAGCCAAGGCCCCGGGGAGTCCTACAATGAGCAGTTCTTC. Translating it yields CASSQGPGESYNEQFF.

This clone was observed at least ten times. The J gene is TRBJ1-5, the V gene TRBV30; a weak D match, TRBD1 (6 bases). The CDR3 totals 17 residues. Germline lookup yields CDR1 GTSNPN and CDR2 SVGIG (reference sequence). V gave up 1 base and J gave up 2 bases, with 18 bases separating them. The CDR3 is CAWSAGDTRRGNQPQHF. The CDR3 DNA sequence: TGTGCCTGGAGTGCCGGGGACACCCGAAGGGGCAATCAGCCCCAGCATTTT.

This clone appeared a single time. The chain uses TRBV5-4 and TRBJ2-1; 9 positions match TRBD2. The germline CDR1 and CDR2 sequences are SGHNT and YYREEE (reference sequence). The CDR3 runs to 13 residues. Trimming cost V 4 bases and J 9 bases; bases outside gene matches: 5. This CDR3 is CASSKREEGEQFF. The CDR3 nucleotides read TGTGCCAGCAGCAAGCGGGAGGAAGGTGAGCAGTTCTTC.

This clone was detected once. CDR3 region: CASSPDRGYGNTIYF. Written as DNA, the CDR3 is TGTGCCAGCAGCCCAGACAGGGGGTACGGAAACACCATATATTTT. The chain uses TRBV7-8 and TRBJ1-3, with 9 nucleotides matching TRBD1. Per germline, CDR1 SGHVS and CDR2 FQNEAQ. Unmatched junction bases numbered 6, after V lost 5 bases and J lost 4 bases. The CDR3 covers 15 residues.

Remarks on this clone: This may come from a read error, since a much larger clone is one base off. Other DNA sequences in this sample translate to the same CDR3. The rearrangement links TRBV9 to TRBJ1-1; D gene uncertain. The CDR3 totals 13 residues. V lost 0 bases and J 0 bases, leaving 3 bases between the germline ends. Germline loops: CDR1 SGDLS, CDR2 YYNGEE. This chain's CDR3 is CASSVGMNTEAFF. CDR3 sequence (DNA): TGTGCCAGCAGCGTAGGGATGAACACTGAAGCTTTCTTT.

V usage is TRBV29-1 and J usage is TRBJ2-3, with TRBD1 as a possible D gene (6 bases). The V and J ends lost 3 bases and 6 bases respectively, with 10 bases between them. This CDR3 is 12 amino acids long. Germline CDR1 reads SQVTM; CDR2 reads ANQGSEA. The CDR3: CSVEQGPDTQYF. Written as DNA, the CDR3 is TGCAGCGTTGAGCAGGGGCCGGATACGCAGTATTTT.

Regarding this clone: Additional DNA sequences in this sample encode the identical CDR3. The CDR3 region has the DNA TGTGCCAGCAGCTTATCAGATAATCAGCCCCAGCATTTT. This codes for CASSLSDNQPQHF. The chain uses TRBV7-6 and TRBJ1-5; D unresolved. Germline V gives CDR1 SGHVS, CDR2 FNYEAQ. This CDR3 contains 13 residues. V was shortened by 2 bases and J by 4 bases, with 6 bases between the two germline ends.

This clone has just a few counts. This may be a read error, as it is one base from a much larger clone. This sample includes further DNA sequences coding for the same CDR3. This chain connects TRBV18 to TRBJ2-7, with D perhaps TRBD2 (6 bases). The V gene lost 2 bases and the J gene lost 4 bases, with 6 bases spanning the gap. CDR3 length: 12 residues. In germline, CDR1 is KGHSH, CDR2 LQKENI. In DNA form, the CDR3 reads TGTGCCAGCTCACCAGGGGGGTACGAGCAGTACTTC. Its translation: CASSPGGYEQYF. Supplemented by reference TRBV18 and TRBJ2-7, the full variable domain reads NAGVMQNPRHLVRRRGQEARLRCSPMKGHSHVYWYRQLPEEGLKFMVYLQKENIIDESGMPKERFSAEFPKEGPSILRIQQVVRGDSAAYFCASSPGGYEQYFGPGTRLTVT.

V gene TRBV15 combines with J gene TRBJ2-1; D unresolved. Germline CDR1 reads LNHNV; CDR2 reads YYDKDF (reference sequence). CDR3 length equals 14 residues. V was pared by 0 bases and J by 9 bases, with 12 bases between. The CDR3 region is CATSRDVGVAEQFF. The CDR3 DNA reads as TGTGCCACCAGCAGAGATGTAGGAGTAGCTGAGCAGTTCTTC.

The CDR3 loop reads CAWSVDRYYEQYF. The CDR3 coding sequence is TGTGCCTGGAGTGTAGACAGGTACTACGAGCAGTACTTC. The chain recombines TRBV30 with TRBJ2-7, with a tentative D call TRBD1 (6 bases). Germline values: CDR1 GTSNPN, CDR2 SVGIG (reference sequence). The CDR3 is made up of 13 amino acids. V shed 0 bases and J shed 3 bases, with 9 bases lying between them.

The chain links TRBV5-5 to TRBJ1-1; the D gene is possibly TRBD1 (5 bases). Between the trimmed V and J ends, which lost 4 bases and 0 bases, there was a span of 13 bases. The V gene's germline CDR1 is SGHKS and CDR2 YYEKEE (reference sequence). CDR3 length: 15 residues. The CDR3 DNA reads TGTGCCAGCAGCCGGGGACGGACCATGAACACTGAAGCTTTCTTT. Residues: CASSRGRTMNTEAFF. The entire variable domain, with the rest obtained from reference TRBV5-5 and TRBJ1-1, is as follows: DAGVTQSPTHLIKTRGQQVTLRCSPISGHKSVSWYQQVLGQGPQFIFQYYEKEERGRGNFPDRFSARQFPNYSSELNVNALLLGDSALYLCASSRGRTMNTEAFFGQGTRLTVV.

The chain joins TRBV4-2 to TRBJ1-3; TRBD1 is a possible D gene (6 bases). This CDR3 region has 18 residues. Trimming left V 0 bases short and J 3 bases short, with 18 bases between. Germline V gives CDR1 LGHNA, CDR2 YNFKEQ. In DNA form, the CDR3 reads TGTGCCAGCAGCCAAGAGTGGGGGGGCCAGGGTCTTGGAAACACCATATATTTT. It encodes CASSQEWGGQGLGNTIYF.

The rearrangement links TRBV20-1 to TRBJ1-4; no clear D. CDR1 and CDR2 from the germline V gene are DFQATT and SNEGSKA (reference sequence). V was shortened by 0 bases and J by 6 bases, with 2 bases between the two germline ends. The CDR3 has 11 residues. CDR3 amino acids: CSARDDEKLFF. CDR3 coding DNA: TGCAGTGCTAGAGACGATGAAAAACTGTTTTTT.